This TCR beta chain was documented in a study of CD8 T cells in ankylosing spondylitis. As the method for making TCR beta libraries, quantitative 5'-RACE with molecular barcodes was used. TCRdb analysed the 5' RACE reads with MiXCR anew, one entry per CDR3 protein. The table lists 350,000 to 450,000 distinct CDR3 sequences, 20% to 25% of them singletons. Study results and limitations: Ankylosing spondylitis blood seemed to carry a telltale TCR beta motif made of several highly homologous variants.

Germline V gives CDR1 MDHEN, CDR2 SYDVKM. Trimming shortened V by 4 bases and J by 3 bases, and 19 bases separated the two germline ends. CDR3 size: 16 residues. Note on this clonotype: Its target is not known.

The sequenced sample was blood, either unsorted or a sorted T cell fraction (not recorded which). The chain has TRBV28 and TRBJ2-7, with D possibly matching TRBD2 (5 bases). The TCR comes from a male donor with ankylosing spondylitis or in good health (not recorded which). The CDR3 spells CASSSPPKVRGYEQYF. As DNA, the CDR3 is TGTGCCAGCAGTTCCCCCCCGAAGGTCCGGGGCTACGAGCAGTACTTC.